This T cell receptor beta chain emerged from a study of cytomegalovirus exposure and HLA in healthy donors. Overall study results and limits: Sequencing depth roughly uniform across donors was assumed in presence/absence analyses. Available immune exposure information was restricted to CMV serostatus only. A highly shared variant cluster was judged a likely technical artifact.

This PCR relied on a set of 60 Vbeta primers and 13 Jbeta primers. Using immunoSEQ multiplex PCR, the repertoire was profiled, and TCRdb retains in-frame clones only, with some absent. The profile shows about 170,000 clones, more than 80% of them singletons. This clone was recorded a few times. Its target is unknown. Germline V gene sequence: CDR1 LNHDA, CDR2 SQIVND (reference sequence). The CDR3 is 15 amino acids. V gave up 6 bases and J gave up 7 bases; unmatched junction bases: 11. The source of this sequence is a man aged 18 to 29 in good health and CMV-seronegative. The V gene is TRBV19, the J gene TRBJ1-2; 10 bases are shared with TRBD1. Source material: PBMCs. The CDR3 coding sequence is TGTGCCAGTAGCATCGAAGACAGGGGGCTTTTTGGCTACACCTTC. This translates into CASSIEDRGLFGYTF.